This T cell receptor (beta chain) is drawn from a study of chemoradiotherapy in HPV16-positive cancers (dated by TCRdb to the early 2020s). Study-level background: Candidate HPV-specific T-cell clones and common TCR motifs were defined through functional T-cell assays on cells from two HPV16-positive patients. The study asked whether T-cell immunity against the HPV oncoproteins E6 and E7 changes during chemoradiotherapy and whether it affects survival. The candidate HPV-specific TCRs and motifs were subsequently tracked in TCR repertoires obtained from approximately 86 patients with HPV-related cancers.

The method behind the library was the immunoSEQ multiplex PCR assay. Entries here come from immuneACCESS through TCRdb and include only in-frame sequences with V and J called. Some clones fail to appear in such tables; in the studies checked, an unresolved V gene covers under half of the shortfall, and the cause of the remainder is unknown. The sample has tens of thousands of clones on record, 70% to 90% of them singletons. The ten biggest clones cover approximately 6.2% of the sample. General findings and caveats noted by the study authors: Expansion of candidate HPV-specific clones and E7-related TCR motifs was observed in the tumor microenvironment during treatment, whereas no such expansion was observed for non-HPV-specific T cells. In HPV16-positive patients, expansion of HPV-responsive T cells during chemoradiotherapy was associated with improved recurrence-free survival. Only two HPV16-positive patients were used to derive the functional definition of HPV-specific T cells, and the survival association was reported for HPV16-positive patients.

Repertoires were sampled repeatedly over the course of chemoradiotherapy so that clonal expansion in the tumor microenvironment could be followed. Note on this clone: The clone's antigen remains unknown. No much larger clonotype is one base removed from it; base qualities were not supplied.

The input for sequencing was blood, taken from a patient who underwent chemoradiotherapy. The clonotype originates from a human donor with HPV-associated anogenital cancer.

CDR3 reads: CASSQGATSTDTQYF. The nucleotide sequence is given as TGCGCCAGCAGTCAAGGGGCAACTAGCACAGATACGCAGTATTTT. This chain is built from TRBV10-1 and TRBJ2-3; the D gene is possibly TRBD1, with 5 bases matching. V drops 5 bases and J drops 0 bases, leaving 12 bases in between. There are 15 amino acids in the CDR3, from cysteine to phenylalanine inclusive. The kept DNA is CDR3 alone, 45 bases in frame from the first base. Based on the germline V gene (reference sequence), the CDR1 and CDR2 sequences are WNHNN and SYGVQD.